The rows below give T cell receptor beta chains drawn from one sample of a study of T cell responses to AZD1222 COVID-19 vaccine. The assay was immunoSEQ multiplex PCR, and TCRdb's table has in-frame clones only and misses some. The data hold 150,000 to 200,000 clones, with 70% to 90% observed a single time. The input for sequencing was peripheral blood, taken 28 days after the second AZD1222 dose. Receptor source: an adult who received the AZD1222 COVID-19 vaccine. The CDR3 runs from the conserved cysteine through the conserved F or W. Each record gives: CDR3 DNA, CDR3 protein, D gene, J gene, clone size, V gene. D genes are given only for firm matches. Only part of the rows carry a size: once, few, many, or a class if the clone is expanded.

cdr3_nt: TGCGCCAGCAGCTTGGGACAGGGGCACCAGCCCCAGCATTTT
cdr3_aa: CASSLGQGHQPQHF
d_call: TRBD1
j_call: TRBJ1-5
clone_size: few
v_call: TRBV5-1

cdr3_nt: TGTGCCAGCAGCCACAGTTTGGGCGGAATCTCCTACGAGCAGTACTTC
cdr3_aa: CASSHSLGGISYEQYF
d_call: -
j_call: TRBJ2-7
clone_size: -
v_call: TRBV14

cdr3_nt: TGTGCCAGCAGTGCCCCCGGGACAGCCTACGAGCAGTACTTC
cdr3_aa: CASSAPGTAYEQYF
d_call: TRBD1
j_call: TRBJ2-7
clone_size: -
v_call: TRBV28

cdr3_nt: TGTGCCAGCAGCTTAGAAGTGGGCGGGGGGAAAACTAGCACAGATACGCAGTATTTT
cdr3_aa: CASSLEVGGGKTSTDTQYF
d_call: TRBD2
j_call: TRBJ2-3
clone_size: -
v_call: TRBV7-8

cdr3_nt: TGTGCCAGCAGTGAAGGGGGGGTGACCTACGAGCAGTACTTC
cdr3_aa: CASSEGGVTYEQYF
d_call: -
j_call: TRBJ2-7
clone_size: few
v_call: TRBV2

cdr3_nt: TGTGCCACCAGTGATGCAGGGGTCTACGAGCAGTACTTC
cdr3_aa: CATSDAGVYEQYF
d_call: -
j_call: TRBJ2-7
clone_size: -
v_call: TRBV24-1

cdr3_nt: TGTGCCACCAGTGAGGGACCCCAGGGTACGCAGTATTTT
cdr3_aa: CATSEGPQGTQYF
d_call: -
j_call: TRBJ2-3
clone_size: -
v_call: TRBV24-1

cdr3_nt: TGTGCCAGCAGTCCCCGGGTCGCGGGGAAGACCTACAATGAGCAGTTCTTC
cdr3_aa: CASSPRVAGKTYNEQFF
d_call: -
j_call: TRBJ2-1
clone_size: -
v_call: TRBV6-2/TRBV6-3

cdr3_nt: TGTGCCAGCAGTTTCCTAGCGGGGGGAACTAATACGCAGTATTTT
cdr3_aa: CASSFLAGGTNTQYF
d_call: TRBD2
j_call: TRBJ2-3
clone_size: -
v_call: TRBV27

cdr3_nt: TGTGCCAGCTCACCACCGATCGGGGGGCAGGGAGATACGCAGTATTTT
cdr3_aa: CASSPPIGGQGDTQYF
d_call: -
j_call: TRBJ2-3
clone_size: -
v_call: TRBV18

cdr3_nt: TGTGCCACCAGCGTAGGTGGAGGAGAGAGATATGGCTACACCTTC
cdr3_aa: CATSVGGGERYGYTF
d_call: -
j_call: TRBJ1-2
clone_size: -
v_call: TRBV15

cdr3_nt: TGTGCCAGCAGCTTGGGACTAGCGGTCTCCTACGAGCAGTACTTC
cdr3_aa: CASSLGLAVSYEQYF
d_call: TRBD2
j_call: TRBJ2-7
clone_size: once
v_call: TRBV7-9

cdr3_nt: TGTGCCAGCAGCCAGGGAGAGACCCAGTACTTC
cdr3_aa: CASSQGETQYF
d_call: -
j_call: TRBJ2-5
clone_size: -
v_call: TRBV9

cdr3_nt: TGTGCCAGCAGTCGGCGGGACCTCACCGGGGAGCTGTTTTTT
cdr3_aa: CASSRRDLTGELFF
d_call: -
j_call: TRBJ2-2
clone_size: -
v_call: TRBV6-5

cdr3_nt: TGTGCCAGCAGCCAAGATTTGACAGGGGATAACTATGGCTACACCTTC
cdr3_aa: CASSQDLTGDNYGYTF
d_call: TRBD1
j_call: TRBJ1-2
clone_size: -
v_call: TRBV4-2

cdr3_nt: TGCGCCAGCAGCTTGGGAGAGGGGGCTACAGATACGCAGTATTTT
cdr3_aa: CASSLGEGATDTQYF
d_call: TRBD1
j_call: TRBJ2-3
clone_size: -
v_call: TRBV5-1

cdr3_nt: TGCGCCAGCAGCCTGGGACAGGCCCCCACTTACGAGCAGTACTTC
cdr3_aa: CASSLGQAPTYEQYF
d_call: TRBD1
j_call: TRBJ2-7
clone_size: -
v_call: TRBV4-1

cdr3_nt: TGTGCCAGCAGCTTAGCGGGCAGCCGGGAGCTGTTTTTT
cdr3_aa: CASSLAGSRELFF
d_call: -
j_call: TRBJ2-2
clone_size: -
v_call: TRBV7-2

cdr3_nt: TGCAGCGTTGAAGACCTCACCGGGGAGCTGTTTTTT
cdr3_aa: CSVEDLTGELFF
d_call: -
j_call: TRBJ2-2
clone_size: few
v_call: TRBV29-1

cdr3_nt: TGTGCCAGCAGTGTCCGGGGCGGGGGACTAACCTACGAGCAGTACTTC
cdr3_aa: CASSVRGGGLTYEQYF
d_call: TRBD2
j_call: TRBJ2-7
clone_size: once
v_call: TRBV6-1

cdr3_nt: TGTGCCAGCCGGACCGGGACAGGGGGCTCCTACGAGCAGTACTTC
cdr3_aa: CASRTGTGGSYEQYF
d_call: TRBD1
j_call: TRBJ2-7
clone_size: -
v_call: TRBV28

cdr3_nt: TGTGCCAGCAGCCGAGGGGACTATGGCTACACCTTC
cdr3_aa: CASSRGDYGYTF
d_call: -
j_call: TRBJ1-2
clone_size: -
v_call: TRBV6-5

cdr3_nt: TGTGCCAGCAGTCCAGCCTCGGGCGATTACGAGCAGTACTTC
cdr3_aa: CASSPASGDYEQYF
d_call: -
j_call: TRBJ2-7
clone_size: -
v_call: TRBV6-5

cdr3_nt: TGTGCCTGGGGTGTTGGGGCGGGAGCGGGAGAGACCCAGTACTTC
cdr3_aa: CAWGVGAGAGETQYF
d_call: TRBD2
j_call: TRBJ2-5
clone_size: -
v_call: TRBV30

cdr3_nt: TGTGCCAGCAGTCTAAAAACTATCCACGAGCAGTACTTC
cdr3_aa: CASSLKTIHEQYF
d_call: -
j_call: TRBJ2-7
clone_size: few
v_call: TRBV12-3/TRBV12-4

cdr3_nt: TGTGCCAGCAGTCCTCCGGGGGGGCGAGGAGATACGCAGTATTTT
cdr3_aa: CASSPPGGRGDTQYF
d_call: TRBD2
j_call: TRBJ2-3
clone_size: -
v_call: TRBV6-6

cdr3_nt: TGTGCCAGCTCACATGTAGGACTAGTATGGTTCTTC
cdr3_aa: CASSHVGLVWFF
d_call: TRBD2
j_call: TRBJ2-1
clone_size: -
v_call: TRBV18

cdr3_nt: TGTGCCAGCAGCTTCGGTCCAGGGACTAGCGGGAGCTACGAGCAGTACTTC
cdr3_aa: CASSFGPGTSGSYEQYF
d_call: TRBD2
j_call: TRBJ2-7
clone_size: -
v_call: TRBV9

cdr3_nt: TGTGCCAGTAGTACCGGGACTAGCGGGAGGAATGAGCAGTTCTTC
cdr3_aa: CASSTGTSGRNEQFF
d_call: TRBD2
j_call: TRBJ2-1
clone_size: -
v_call: TRBV19

cdr3_nt: TGTGCCAGCAGGAGGAGGTCCCCCTACAATGAGCAGTTCTTC
cdr3_aa: CASRRRSPYNEQFF
d_call: -
j_call: TRBJ2-1
clone_size: -
v_call: TRBV6-5

cdr3_nt: TGTGCCAGCAGCCATAGCGGGAGGGCCCACACCGGGGAGCTGTTTTTT
cdr3_aa: CASSHSGRAHTGELFF
d_call: TRBD2
j_call: TRBJ2-2
clone_size: -
v_call: TRBV5-6

cdr3_nt: TGTGCCAGCAGCCGTGGAGCGGGTATCGCCAATGAGCAGTTCTTC
cdr3_aa: CASSRGAGIANEQFF
d_call: -
j_call: TRBJ2-1
clone_size: -
v_call: TRBV3-1/TRBV3-2

cdr3_nt: TGTGCCAGCAGCCCAAGGGACAGAGAAAAACTGTTTTTT
cdr3_aa: CASSPRDREKLFF
d_call: TRBD1
j_call: TRBJ1-4
clone_size: -
v_call: TRBV4-2

cdr3_nt: TGTGCCAGCAGTCGCCAGGGACTAGCTCGGGGCACCGAGCAGTACTTC
cdr3_aa: CASSRQGLARGTEQYF
d_call: TRBD2
j_call: TRBJ2-7
clone_size: -
v_call: TRBV6-2/TRBV6-3

cdr3_nt: TGTGCCAGCAGCGTAGAGCAGGGCTGGGGTTACGAGCAGTACTTC
cdr3_aa: CASSVEQGWGYEQYF
d_call: -
j_call: TRBJ2-7
clone_size: -
v_call: TRBV9

cdr3_nt: TGTGCCAGCAGCTTAAACTATGGCTACACCTTC
cdr3_aa: CASSLNYGYTF
d_call: -
j_call: TRBJ1-2
clone_size: -
v_call: TRBV11-2

cdr3_nt: TGTGCCATCAGCATACAGGGGGCCGCAGATACGCAGTATTTT
cdr3_aa: CAISIQGAADTQYF
d_call: TRBD1
j_call: TRBJ2-3
clone_size: -
v_call: TRBV10-3